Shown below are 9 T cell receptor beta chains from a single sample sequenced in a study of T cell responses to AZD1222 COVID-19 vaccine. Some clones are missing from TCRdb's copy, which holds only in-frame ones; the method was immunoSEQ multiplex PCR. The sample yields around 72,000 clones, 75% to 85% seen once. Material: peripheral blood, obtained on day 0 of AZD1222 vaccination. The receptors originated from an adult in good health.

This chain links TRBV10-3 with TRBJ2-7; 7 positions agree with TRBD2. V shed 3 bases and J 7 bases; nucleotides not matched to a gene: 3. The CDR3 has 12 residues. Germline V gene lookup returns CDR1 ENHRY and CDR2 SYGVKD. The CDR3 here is CAISDLGGEQYF. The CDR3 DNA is TGTGCCATCAGTGATCTGGGGGGGGAGCAGTACTTC.

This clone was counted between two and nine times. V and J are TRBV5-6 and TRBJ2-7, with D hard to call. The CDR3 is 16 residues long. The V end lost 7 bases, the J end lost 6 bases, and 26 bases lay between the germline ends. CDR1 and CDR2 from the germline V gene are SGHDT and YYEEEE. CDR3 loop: CASASIGATRYTEQYF. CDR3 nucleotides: TGTGCCAGCGCAAGCATCGGAGCAACCCGGTACACCGAGCAGTACTTC.

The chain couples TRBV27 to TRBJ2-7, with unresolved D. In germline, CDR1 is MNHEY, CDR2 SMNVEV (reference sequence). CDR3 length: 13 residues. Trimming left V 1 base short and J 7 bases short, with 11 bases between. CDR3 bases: TGTGCCAGCAGTTTATGGGCAGGTCAGGAGCAGTACTTC. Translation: CASSLWAGQEQYF.

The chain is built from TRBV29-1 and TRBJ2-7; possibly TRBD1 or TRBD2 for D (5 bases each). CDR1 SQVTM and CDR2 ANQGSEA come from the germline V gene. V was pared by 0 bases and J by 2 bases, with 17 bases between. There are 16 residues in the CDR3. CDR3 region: CSVEDRARDGTYEQYF. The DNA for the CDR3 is TGCAGCGTTGAAGATAGAGCTCGGGACGGAACCTACGAGCAGTACTTC.

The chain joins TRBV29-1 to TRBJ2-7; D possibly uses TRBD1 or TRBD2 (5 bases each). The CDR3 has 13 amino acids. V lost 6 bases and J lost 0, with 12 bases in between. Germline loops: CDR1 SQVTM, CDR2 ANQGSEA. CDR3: CSVDKGSSYEQYF. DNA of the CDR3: TGCAGCGTCGATAAGGGGAGCTCCTACGAGCAGTACTTC.

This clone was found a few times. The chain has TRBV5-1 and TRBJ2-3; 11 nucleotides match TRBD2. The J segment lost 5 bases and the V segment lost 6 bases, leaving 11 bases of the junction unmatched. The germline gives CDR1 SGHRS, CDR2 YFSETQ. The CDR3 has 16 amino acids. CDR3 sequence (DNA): TGCGCCAGCACCTCCTCTGGCACTAGCGGGGGAGATACGCAGTATTTT. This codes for CASTSSGTSGGDTQYF.

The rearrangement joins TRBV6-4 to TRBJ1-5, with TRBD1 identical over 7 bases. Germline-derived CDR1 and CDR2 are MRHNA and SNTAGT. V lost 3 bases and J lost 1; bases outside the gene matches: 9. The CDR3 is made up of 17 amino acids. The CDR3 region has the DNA TGTGCCAGCAGTGAAGTCAGGGGGACCAGAAGCAATCAGCCCCAGCATTTT. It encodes CASSEVRGTRSNQPQHF.

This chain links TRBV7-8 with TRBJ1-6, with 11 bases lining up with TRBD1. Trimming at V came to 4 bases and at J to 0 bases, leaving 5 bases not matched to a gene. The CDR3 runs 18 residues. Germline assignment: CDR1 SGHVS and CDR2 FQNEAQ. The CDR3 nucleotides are TGTGCCAGCAGCTGGGACAGGGGGTCTTCCTCCTATAATTCACCCCTCCACTTT. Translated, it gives CASSWDRGSSSYNSPLHF.

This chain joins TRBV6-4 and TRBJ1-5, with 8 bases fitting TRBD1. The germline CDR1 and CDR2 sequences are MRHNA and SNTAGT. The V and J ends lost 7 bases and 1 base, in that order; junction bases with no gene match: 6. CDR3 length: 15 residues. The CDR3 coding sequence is TGTGCCAGCACCCCGGACAGGGCCAGCAATCAGCCCCAGCATTTT. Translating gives CASTPDRASNQPQHF.